This entry features one T cell receptor (beta chain) sequence. As yet, its antigen is unknown. The data derive from a study of T cell repertoires in urothelial bladder cancer. Whole-study context: Resected lesion stages: three cT0, three cTa, three cT1, three cT2+. Study results and caveats: Carcinoma specimens had median about 2% tumor infiltrating lymphocytes, benign 9% to 15%. In carcinoma specimens, a single clone made up to about 15% of infiltrating lymphocytes.

Sequenced by immunoSEQ multiplex PCR; TCRdb stores in-frame clones only, minus some. The sample has some 11,000 clones, around 65% seen once. CDR3 size: 14 residues. Trimming took off 4 bases at V and 4 bases at J, with 13 bases between the two ends. CDR1 is LNHNV, CDR2 YYDKDF, per germline (reference sequence). This chain connects TRBV15 to TRBJ1-1; D gene uncertain. Sequenced: tumor-infiltrating cells from bladder cancer. This clonotype was sampled from a human donor with a benign inflammatory bladder lesion. The CDR3, as DNA: TGTGCCACCAGCAAGCTAATTCGGAGCACTGAAGCTTTCTTT. This encodes CATSKLIRSTEAFF.